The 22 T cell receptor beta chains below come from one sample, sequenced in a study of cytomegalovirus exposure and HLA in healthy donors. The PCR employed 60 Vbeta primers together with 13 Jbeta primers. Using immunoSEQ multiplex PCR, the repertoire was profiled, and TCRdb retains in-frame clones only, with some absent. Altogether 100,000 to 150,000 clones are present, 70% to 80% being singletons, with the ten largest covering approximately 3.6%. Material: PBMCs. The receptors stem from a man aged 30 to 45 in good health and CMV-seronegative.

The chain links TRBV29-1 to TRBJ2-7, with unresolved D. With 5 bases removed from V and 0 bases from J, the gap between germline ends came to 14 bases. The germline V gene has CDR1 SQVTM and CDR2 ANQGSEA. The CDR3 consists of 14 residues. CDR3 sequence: CSVLERTFSYEQYF. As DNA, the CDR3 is TGCAGCGTTCTCGAGCGAACTTTCTCCTACGAGCAGTACTTC.

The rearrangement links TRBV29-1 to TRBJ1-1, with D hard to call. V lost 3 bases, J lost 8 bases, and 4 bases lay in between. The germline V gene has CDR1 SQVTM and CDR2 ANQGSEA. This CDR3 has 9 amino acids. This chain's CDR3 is CSVDREAFF. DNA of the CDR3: TGCAGCGTTGACAGAGAAGCTTTCTTT.

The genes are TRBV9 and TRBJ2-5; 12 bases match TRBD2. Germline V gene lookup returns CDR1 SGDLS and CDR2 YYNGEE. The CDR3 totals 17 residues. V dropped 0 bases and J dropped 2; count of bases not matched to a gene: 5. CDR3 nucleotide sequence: TGTGCCAGCAGCGTAGCTCTAGCGGGAGGGCAACAAGAGACCCAGTACTTC. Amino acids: CASSVALAGGQQETQYF.

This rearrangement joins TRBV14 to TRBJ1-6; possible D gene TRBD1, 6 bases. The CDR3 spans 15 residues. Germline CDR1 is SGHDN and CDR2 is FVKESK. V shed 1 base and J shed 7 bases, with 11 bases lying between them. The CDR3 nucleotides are TGTGCCAGCAGCCAAGGGACAGCCTTGAATTCACCCCTCCACTTT. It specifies CASSQGTALNSPLHF.

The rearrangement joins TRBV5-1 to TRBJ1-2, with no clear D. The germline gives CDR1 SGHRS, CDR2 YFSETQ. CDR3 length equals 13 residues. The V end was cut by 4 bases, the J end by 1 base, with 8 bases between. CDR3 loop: CASSGGINYGYTF. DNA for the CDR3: TGCGCCAGCAGCGGAGGGATTAACTATGGCTACACCTTC.

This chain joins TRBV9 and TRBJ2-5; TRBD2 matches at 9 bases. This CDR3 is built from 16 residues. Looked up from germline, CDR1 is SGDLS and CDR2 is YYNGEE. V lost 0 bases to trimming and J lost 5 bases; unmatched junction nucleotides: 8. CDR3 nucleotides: TGTGCCAGCAGCGTAGGCGCCAGCGGGGGGTGGGAGACCCAGTACTTC. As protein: CASSVGASGGWETQYF.

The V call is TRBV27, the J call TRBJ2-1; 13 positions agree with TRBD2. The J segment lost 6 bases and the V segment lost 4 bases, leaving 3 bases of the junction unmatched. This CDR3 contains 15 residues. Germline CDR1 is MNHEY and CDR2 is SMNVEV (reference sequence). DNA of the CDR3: TGTGCCAGCAGTTGGACTAGCGGGGGCGCCAATGAGCAGTTCTTC. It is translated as CASSWTSGGANEQFF.

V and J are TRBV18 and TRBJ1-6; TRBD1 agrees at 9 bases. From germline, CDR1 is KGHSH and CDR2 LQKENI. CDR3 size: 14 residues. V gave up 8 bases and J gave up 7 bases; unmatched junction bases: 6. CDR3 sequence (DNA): TGTGCCAGCGGGTCCGGGACAGGGAATTCACCCCTCCACTTT. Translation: CASGSGTGNSPLHF.

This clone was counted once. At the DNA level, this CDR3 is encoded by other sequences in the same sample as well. CDR3 protein: CASSRGQVYGYTF. The CDR3 region has the DNA TGTGCCAGCAGTAGGGGGCAGGTCTATGGCTACACCTTC. The V call is TRBV6-5, the J call TRBJ1-2, with TRBD1 identical over 7 bases. This CDR3 contains 13 residues. Germline V gene sequence: CDR1 MNHEY, CDR2 SVGAGI. V shed 5 bases and J 4 bases; nucleotides not matched to a gene: 4.

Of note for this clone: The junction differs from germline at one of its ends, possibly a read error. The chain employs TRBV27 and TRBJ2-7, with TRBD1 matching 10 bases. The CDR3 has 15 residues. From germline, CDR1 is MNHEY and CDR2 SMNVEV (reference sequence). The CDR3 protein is CVSRQGALWSYEQYF. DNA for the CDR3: TGTGTCAGCAGACAGGGGGCTCTTTGGTCCTACGAGCAGTACTTC.

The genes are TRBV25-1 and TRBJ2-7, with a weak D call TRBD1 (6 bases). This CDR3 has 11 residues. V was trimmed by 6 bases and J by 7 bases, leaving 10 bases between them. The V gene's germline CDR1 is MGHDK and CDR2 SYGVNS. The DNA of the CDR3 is TGTGCCAGCAGCGTGGGGACAGAGCAGTACTTC. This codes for CASSVGTEQYF.

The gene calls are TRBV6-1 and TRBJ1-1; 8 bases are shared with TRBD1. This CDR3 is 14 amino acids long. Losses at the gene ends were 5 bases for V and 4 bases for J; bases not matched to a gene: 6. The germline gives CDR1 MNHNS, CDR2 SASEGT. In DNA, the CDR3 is TGTGCCAGCAGTAACAGACAGGGGACCACTGAAGCTTTCTTT. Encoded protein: CASSNRQGTTEAFF.

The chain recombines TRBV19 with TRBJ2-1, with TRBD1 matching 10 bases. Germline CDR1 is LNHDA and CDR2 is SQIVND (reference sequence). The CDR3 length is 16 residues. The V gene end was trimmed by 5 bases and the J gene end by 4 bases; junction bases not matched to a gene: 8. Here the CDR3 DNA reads TGTGCCAGTAGTCATACCGGGACAGGGGTTTACAATGAGCAGTTCTTC. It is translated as CASSHTGTGVYNEQFF.

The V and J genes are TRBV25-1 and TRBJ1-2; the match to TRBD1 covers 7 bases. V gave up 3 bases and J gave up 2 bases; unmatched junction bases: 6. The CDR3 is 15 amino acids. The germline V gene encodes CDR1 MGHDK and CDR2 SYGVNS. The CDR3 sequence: CASSEPETGNYGYTF. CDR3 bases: TGTGCCAGCAGTGAGCCCGAGACAGGGAACTATGGCTACACCTTC.

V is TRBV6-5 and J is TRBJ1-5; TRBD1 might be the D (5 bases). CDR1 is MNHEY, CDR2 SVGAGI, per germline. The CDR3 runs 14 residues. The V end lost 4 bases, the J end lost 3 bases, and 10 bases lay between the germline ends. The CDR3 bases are TGTGCCAGCAGTTCCGACAGAGACAATCAGCCCCAGCATTTT. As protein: CASSSDRDNQPQHF.

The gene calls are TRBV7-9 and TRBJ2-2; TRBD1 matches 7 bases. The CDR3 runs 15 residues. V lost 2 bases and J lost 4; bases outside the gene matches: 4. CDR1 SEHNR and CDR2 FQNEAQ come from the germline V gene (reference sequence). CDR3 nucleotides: TGTGCCAGCAGCTTACGGGCAGGGGGCACCGGGGAGCTGTTTTTT. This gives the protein CASSLRAGGTGELFF.

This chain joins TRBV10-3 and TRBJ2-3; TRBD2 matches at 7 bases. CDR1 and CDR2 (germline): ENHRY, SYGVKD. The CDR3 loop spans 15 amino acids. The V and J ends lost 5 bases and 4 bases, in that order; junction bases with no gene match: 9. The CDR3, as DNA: TGTGCCATCAGTACCGGGACTACATGGGCAGATACGCAGTATTTT. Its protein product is CAISTGTTWADTQYF.

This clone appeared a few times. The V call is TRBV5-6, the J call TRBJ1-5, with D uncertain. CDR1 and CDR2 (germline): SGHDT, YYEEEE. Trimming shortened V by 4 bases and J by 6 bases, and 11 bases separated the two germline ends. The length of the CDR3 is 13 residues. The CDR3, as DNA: TGTGCCAGCAGCACCCGGGTAGGTCAGCCCCAGCATTTT. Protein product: CASSTRVGQPQHF.

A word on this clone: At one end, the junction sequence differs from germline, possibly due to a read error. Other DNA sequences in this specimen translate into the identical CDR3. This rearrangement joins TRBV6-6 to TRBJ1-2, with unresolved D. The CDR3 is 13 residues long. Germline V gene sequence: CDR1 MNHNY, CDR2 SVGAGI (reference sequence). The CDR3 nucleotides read TGTGCCAGCACGCTTTCCGGGAGCTATGGTTACACCTTC. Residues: CASTLSGSYGYTF.

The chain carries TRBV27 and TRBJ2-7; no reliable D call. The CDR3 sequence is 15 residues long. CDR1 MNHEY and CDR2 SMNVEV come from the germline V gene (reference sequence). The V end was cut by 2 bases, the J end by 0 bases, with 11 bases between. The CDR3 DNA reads TGTGCCAGCAGTTTACGAGGCCCGCCCTCCTACGAGCAGTACTTC. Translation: CASSLRGPPSYEQYF.

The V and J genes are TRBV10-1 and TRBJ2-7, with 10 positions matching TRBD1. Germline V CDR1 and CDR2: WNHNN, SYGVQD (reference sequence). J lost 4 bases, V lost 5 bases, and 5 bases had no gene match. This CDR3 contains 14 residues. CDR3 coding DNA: TGCGCCAGCAGTCAATGGGACAGGGGATACGAGCAGTACTTC. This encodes CASSQWDRGYEQYF.

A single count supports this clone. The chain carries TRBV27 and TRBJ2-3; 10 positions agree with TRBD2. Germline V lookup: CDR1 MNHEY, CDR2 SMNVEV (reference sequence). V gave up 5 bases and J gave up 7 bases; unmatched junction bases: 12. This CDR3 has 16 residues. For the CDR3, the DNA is TGTGCCAGCAGTCGAACACTAGCGGGAAAATCTCATACGCAGTATTTT. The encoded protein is CASSRTLAGKSHTQYF.